This TCR beta chain was recovered during a study of cytomegalovirus exposure and HLA in healthy donors (TCRdb year 2017). For context, the study as a whole: According to a later analysis, one platform produced both the 120 validation repertoires and the roughly 650 repertoires of the first cohort. The aim of the study was to test whether cataloging public T cell receptors could identify signatures of past pathogen exposure. A separate validation cohort of more than 100 different subjects was used in addition to the 666-subject first cohort. The study combined high-throughput TCR immunosequencing, statistical association of individual TCRs with disease status, and machine learning to predict cytomegalovirus infection status. Results the study describes overall, beyond this receptor: A later analysis had no HLA typing for the validation cohort, so co-occurrence there was scored across all 120 or so repertoires. Most TCR sequences were observed very rarely across donors, whereas some public TCRs were present in many individuals. The classifier was reported to diagnose cytomegalovirus status with high specificity and sensitivity in both the original cohort and the validation cohort. A total of around 150 TCR beta chains were listed by the study as associated with cytomegalovirus. Subsequent analysis determined that TCRs grouped into clusters in the first cohort also showed a tendency toward co-occurrence across the 90 to 150 validation repertoires, and 85% to 95% of cluster scores exceeded 0. A few of the identified cytomegalovirus-associated TCR beta chains were confirmed in vitro to be specific for cytomegalovirus antigens. The authors suggested that the approach could potentially be extended to other disease states and immunological phenotypes.

Comment on this clone: Its target antigen remains unknown. There are no base qualities to consult, and no much larger clone falls within one base.

The protocol used for the library was the immunoSEQ multiplex PCR assay. In the source study's methods: To diagnose cytomegalovirus status from the catalog of TCR beta chain sequences, a statistical classification framework was built. As stored in TCRdb, this immuneACCESS dataset retains in-frame rearrangements with V and J assigned. A fraction of the clones does not appear; measured against another copy, unresolved V genes explain less than half of the discrepancy, and the remainder lacks a known reason. The V and J calls and clone size are taken from that table; D and trimming were inferred from the DNA. Recorded for this sample are some 60,000 clones; approximately 96% of them occurred a single time. Jointly, the top ten make up 4.4% of the sample. The donors were included in the validation cohort of over a hundred subjects, a group kept apart from the approximately 700-subject first cohort.

This sequence was found in a man aged 18 to 29 in good health and CMV-seropositive. The sequencing sample was made of PBMCs.

The CDR3 reads CASSSPPQPQHF. The nucleotides read TGTGCCAGCAGCAGCCCCCCCCAGCCCCAGCATTTT. The rearranged segments are TRBV7-8 and TRBJ1-5; the D gene identity is not certain. The germline V gene supplies CDR1 SGHVS and CDR2 FQNEAQ. Trimming takes 5 bases from V and 7 bases from J, and the germline ends sit 9 bases apart. Inclusive of the bounding cysteine and phenylalanine, the CDR3 is 12 residues long. Only the CDR3 region is kept as DNA, spanning 36 bases read in frame from base 1.